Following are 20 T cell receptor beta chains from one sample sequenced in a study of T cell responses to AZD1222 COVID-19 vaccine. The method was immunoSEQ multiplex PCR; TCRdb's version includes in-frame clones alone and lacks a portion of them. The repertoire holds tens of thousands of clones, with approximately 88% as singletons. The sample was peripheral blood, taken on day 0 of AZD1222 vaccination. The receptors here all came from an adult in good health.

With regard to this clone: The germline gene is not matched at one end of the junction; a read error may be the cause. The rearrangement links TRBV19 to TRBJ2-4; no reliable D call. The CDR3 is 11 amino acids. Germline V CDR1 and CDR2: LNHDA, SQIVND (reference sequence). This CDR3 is CASSTGPRTIF. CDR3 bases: TGTGCCAGTAGTACCGGACCCCGTACCATATTC.

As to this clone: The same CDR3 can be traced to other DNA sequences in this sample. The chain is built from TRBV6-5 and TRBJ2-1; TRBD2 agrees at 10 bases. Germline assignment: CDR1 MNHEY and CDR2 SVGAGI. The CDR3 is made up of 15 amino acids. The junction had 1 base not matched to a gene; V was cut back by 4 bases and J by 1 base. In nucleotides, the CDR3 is TGTGCCAGCAGTTCTAGCGGGGGTTCCTACAATGAGCAGTTCTTC. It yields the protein CASSSSGGSYNEQFF.

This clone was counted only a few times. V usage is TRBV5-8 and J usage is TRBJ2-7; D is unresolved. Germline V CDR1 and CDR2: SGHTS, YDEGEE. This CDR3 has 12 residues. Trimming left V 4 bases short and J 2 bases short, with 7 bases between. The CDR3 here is CASSVRAYEQYF. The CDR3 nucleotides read TGTGCCAGCAGCGTACGGGCCTACGAGCAGTACTTC. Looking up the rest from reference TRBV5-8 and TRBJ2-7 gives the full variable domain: EAGVTQSPTHLIKTRGQQATLRCSPISGHTSVYWYQQALGLGLQFLLWYDEGEERNRGNFPPRFSGRQFPNYSSELNVNALELEDSALYLCASSVRAYEQYFGPGTRLTVT.

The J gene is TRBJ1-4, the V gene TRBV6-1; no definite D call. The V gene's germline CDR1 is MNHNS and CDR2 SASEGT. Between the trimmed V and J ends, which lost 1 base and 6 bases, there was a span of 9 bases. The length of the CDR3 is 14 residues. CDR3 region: CASSEVGEYEKLFF. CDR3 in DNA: TGTGCCAGCAGTGAAGTTGGGGAGTATGAAAAACTGTTTTTT.

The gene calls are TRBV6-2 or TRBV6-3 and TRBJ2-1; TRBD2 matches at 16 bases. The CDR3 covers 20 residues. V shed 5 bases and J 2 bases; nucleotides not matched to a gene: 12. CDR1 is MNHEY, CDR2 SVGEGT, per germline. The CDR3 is CASSSTGTSGGAWTYNEQFF. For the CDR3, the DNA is TGTGCCAGCAGTAGCACCGGGACTAGCGGGGGGGCTTGGACCTACAATGAGCAGTTCTTC.

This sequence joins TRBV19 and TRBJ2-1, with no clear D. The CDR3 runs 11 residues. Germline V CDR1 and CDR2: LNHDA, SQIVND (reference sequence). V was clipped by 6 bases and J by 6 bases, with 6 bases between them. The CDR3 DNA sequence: TGTGCCAGTAGAAAGGGCAATGAGCAGTTCTTC. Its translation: CASRKGNEQFF. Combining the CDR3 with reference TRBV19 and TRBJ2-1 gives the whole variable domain DGGITQSPKYLFRKEGQNVTLSCEQNLNHDAMYWYRQDPGQGLRLIYYSQIVNDFQKGDIAEGYSVSREKKESFPLTVTSAQKNPTAFYLCASRKGNEQFFGPGTRLTVL.

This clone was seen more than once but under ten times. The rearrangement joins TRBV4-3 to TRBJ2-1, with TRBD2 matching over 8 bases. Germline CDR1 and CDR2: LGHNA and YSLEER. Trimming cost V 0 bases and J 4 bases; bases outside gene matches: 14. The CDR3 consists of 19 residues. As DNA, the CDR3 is TGCGCCAGCAGCCAAGATAGGCTAGCGGGCTTAAAGGAATACAATGAGCAGTTCTTC. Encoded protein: CASSQDRLAGLKEYNEQFF.

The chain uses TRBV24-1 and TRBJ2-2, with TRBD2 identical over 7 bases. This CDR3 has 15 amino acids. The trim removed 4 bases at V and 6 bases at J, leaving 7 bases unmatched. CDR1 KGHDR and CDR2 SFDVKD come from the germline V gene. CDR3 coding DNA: TGTGCCACCAGTGACTCACGGGGGGTCGCCGGGGAGCTGTTTTTT. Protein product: CATSDSRGVAGELFF.

The CDR3 DNA reads TGTGCCAGCAGCTTCTTCCGGGACACTAATTCACCCCTCCACTTT. It translates to CASSFFRDTNSPLHF. The rearrangement uses TRBV11-2 and TRBJ1-6; a weak D match, TRBD1 (6 bases). The germline V gene encodes CDR1 SGHAT and CDR2 FQNNGV. The CDR3 is 15 residues long. Trimming stripped 3 bases from V and 6 bases from J, with 12 bases between.

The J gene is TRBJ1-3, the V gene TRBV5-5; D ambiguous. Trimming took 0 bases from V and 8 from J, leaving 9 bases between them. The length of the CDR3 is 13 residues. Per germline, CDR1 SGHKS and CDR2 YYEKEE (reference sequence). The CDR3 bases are TGTGCCAGCAGCTTGGGTGGGGAGGACACCATATATTTT. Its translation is CASSLGGEDTIYF.

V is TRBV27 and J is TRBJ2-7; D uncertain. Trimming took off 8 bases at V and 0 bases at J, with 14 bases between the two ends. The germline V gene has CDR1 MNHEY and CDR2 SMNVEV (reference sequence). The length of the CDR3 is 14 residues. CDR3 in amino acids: CASGSPGSSYEQYF. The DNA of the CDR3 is TGTGCCAGCGGGTCTCCGGGTAGCTCCTACGAGCAGTACTTC.

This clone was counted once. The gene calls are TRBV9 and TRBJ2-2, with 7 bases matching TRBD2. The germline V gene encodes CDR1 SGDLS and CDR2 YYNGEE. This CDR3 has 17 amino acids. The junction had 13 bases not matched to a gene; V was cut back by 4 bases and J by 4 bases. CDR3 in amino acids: CASSPRGREGPTGELFF. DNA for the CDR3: TGTGCCAGCAGCCCCCGAGGGAGGGAGGGCCCCACCGGGGAGCTGTTTTTT. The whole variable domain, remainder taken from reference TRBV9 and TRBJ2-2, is DSGVTQTPKHLITATGQRVTLRCSPRSGDLSVYWYQQSLDQGLQFLIQYYNGEERAKGNILERFSAQQFPDLHSELNLSSLELGDSALYFCASSPRGREGPTGELFFGEGSRLTVL.

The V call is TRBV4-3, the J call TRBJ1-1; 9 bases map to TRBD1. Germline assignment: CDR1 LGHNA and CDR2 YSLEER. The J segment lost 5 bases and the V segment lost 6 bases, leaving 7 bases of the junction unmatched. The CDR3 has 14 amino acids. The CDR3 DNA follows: TGCGCCAGCAGACCACAGGGGGCAGGAACTGAAGCTTTCTTT. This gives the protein CASRPQGAGTEAFF.

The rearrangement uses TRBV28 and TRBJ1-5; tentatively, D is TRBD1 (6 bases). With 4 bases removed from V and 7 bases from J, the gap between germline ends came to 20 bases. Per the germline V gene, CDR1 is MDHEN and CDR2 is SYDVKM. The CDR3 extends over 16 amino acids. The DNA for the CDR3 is TGTGCCAGCAGTTGGGGAACAGGGTTCTACGGGCAGCCCCAGCATTTT. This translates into CASSWGTGFYGQPQHF.

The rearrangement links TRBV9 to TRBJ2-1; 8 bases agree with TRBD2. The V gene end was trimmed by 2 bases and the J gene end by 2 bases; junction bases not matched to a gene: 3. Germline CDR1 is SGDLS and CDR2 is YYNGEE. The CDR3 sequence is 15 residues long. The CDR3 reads CASSVGGDTYNEQFF. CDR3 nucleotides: TGTGCCAGCAGCGTCGGGGGGGACACCTACAATGAGCAGTTCTTC.

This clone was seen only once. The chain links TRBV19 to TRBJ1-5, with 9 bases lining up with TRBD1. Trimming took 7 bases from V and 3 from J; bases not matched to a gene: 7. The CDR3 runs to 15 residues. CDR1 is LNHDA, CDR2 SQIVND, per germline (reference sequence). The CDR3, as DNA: TGTGCCAGTACTCCGACAGGGGGTTACAATCAGCCCCAGCATTTT. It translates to CASTPTGGYNQPQHF. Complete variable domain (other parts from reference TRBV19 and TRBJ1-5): DGGITQSPKYLFRKEGQNVTLSCEQNLNHDAMYWYRQDPGQGLRLIYYSQIVNDFQKGDIAEGYSVSREKKESFPLTVTSAQKNPTAFYLCASTPTGGYNQPQHFGDGTRLSIL.

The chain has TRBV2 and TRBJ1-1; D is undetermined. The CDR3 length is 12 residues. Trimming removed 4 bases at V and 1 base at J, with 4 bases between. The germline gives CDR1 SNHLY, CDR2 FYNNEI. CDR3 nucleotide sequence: TGTGCCAGCAGTGCCGAGAACACTGAAGCTTTCTTT. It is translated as CASSAENTEAFF.

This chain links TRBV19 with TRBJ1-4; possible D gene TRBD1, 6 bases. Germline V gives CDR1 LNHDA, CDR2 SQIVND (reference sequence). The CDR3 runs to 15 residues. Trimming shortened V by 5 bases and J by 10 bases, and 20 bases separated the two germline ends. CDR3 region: CASSAYTGLFVKLFF. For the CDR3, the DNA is TGTGCCAGTAGTGCCTACACAGGGCTCTTCGTAAAACTGTTTTTT.

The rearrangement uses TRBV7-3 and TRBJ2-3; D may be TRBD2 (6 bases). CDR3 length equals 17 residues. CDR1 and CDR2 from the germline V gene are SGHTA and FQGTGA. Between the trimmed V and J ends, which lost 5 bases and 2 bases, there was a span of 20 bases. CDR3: CASSPGRDSSNTDTQYF. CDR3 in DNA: TGTGCCAGCAGCCCAGGACGGGACTCCTCTAACACAGATACGCAGTATTTT.

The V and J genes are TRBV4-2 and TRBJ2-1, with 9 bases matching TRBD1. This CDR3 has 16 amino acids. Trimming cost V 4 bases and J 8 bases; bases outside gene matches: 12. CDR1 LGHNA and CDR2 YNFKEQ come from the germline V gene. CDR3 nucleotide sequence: TGTGCCAGCAGCCCGCGGGACAGGGCTCTCAGGGATGAGCAGTTCTTC. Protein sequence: CASSPRDRALRDEQFF.